The T cell receptor (beta chain) under discussion was sequenced for a study of CD8+CD57+ T cells in acquired aplastic anemia. For the study at large: DNA recovered from sorted CD4+ and CD8+ cells had a mean of roughly 3 ug.

It was genomic DNA that served as the template for profiling TCR beta VDJ and CDR3. Via MiXCR, TCRdb re-called the reads, giving one row per CDR3 protein. The sample holds 130,000 or so distinct CDR3 sequences; almost 40% are singletons and the top ten take over 2%. Overall study results and limits: Shared by patients and controls, fewer than 30 CD8+ CDR3s were abundant in patients. Patients and healthy controls showed no significant CD8+ Simpson's diversity difference.

This clonotype was found many times. Its target is not known. The germline gives CDR1 SGHVS, CDR2 FNYEAQ. This CDR3 has 14 residues. The trim removed 6 bases at V and 4 bases at J, leaving 9 bases unmatched. Selection for sequencing was limited to patients who had shown CD8+CD57+ cell expansion by flow cytometry. This clonotype was obtained from a human donor with aplastic anemia. The sequencing input was sorted CD4+, CD8+, or CD8+CD57+ T cells (not recorded which) from PBMCs. The rearrangement links TRBV7-6 to TRBJ2-7, with 7 bases lining up with TRBD2. CDR3 in amino acids: CASRLREGRYEQYV. The DNA for the CDR3 is TGTGCCAGCAGGCTCAGGGAGGGTCGGTACGAGCAGTACGTC.